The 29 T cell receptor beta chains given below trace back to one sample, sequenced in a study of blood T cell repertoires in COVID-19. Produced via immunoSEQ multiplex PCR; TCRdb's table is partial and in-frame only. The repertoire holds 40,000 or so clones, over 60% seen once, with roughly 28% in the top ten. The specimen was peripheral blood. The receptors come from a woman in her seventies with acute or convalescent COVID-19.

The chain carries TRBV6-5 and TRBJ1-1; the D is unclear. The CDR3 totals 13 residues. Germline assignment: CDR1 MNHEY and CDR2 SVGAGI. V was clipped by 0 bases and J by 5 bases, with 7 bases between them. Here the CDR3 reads CASSYSADTEAFF. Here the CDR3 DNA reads TGTGCCAGCAGTTACTCGGCCGATACTGAAGCTTTCTTT.

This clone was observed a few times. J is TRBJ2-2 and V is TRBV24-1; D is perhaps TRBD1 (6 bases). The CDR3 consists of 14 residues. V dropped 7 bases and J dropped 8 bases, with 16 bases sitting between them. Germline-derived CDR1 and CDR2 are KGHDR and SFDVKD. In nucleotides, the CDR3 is TGTGCCACCAGGAAGAACAGGGAAGGAGGGGAGCTGTTTTTT. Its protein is CATRKNREGGELFF.

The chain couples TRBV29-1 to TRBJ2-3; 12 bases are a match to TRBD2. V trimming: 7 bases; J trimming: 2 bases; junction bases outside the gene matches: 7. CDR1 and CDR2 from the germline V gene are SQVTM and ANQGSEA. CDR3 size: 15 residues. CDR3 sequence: CSAGGLAGLTDTQYF. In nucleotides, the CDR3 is TGCAGCGCCGGAGGACTAGCGGGACTCACAGATACGCAGTATTTT.

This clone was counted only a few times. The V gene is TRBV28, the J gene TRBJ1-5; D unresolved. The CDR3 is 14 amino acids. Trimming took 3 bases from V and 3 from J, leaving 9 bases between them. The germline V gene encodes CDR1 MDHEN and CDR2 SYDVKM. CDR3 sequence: CASSLSAYNQPQHF. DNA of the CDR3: TGTGCCAGCAGTTTGTCCGCCTACAATCAGCCCCAGCATTTT.

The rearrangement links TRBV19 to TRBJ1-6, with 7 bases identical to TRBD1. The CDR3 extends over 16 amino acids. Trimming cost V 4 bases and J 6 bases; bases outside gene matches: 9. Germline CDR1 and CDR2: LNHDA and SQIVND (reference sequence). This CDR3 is CASSTLQGISNSPLHF. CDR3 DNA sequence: TGTGCCAGTAGTACTCTACAGGGGATATCTAATTCACCCCTCCACTTT.

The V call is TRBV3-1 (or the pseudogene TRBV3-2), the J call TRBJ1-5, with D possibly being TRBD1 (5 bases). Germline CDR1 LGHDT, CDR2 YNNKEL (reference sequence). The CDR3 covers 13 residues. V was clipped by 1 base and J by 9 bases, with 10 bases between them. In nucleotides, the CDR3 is TGTGCCAGCAGCCAAGGGCCGGGGGGGCCCCAGCATTTT. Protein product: CASSQGPGGPQHF.

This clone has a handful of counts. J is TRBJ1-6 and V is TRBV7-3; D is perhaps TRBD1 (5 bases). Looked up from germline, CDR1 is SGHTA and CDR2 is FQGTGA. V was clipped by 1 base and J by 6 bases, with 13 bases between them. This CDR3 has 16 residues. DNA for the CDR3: TGTGCCAGCAGCTTAATCGGGCAGGGTGGTAATTCACCCCTCCACTTT. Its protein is CASSLIGQGGNSPLHF. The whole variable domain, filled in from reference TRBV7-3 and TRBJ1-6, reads GAGVSQTPSNKVTEKGKYVELRCDPISGHTALYWYRQSLGQGPEFLIYFQGTGAADDSGLPNDRFFAVRPEGSVSTLKIQRTERGDSAVYLCASSLIGQGGNSPLHFGNGTRLTVT.

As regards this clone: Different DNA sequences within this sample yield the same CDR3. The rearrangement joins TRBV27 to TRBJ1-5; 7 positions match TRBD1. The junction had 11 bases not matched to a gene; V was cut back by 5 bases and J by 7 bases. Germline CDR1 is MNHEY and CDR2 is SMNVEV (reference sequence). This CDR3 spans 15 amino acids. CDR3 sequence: CASSRADRVDQPQHF. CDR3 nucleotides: TGTGCCAGCAGTCGGGCCGACAGGGTAGACCAGCCCCAGCATTTT.

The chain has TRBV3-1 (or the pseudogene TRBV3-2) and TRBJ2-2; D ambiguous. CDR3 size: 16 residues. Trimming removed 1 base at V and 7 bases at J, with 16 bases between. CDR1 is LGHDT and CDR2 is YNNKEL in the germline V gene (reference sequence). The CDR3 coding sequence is TGTGCCAGCAGCCAAGGCTTGGGTCGGGTCAGCGGGGAGCTGTTTTTT. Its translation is CASSQGLGRVSGELFF.

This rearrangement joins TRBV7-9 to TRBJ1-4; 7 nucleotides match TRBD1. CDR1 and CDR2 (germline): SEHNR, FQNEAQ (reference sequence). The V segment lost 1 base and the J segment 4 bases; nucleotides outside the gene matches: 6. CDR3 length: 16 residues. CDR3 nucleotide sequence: TGTGCCAGCAGCTTAGGGAAAGGACAGGATAATGAAAAACTGTTTTTT. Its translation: CASSLGKGQDNEKLFF. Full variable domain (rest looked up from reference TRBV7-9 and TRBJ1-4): DTGVSQNPRHKITKRGQNVTFRCDPISEHNRLYWYRQTLGQGPEFLTYFQNEAQLEKSRLLSDRFSAERPKGSFSTLEIQRTEQGDSAMYLCASSLGKGQDNEKLFFGSGTQLSVL.

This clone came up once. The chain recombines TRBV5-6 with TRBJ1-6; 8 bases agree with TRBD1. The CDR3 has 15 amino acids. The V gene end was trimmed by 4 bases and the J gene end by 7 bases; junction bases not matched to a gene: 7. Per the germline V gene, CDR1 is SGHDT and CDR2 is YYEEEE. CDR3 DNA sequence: TGTGCCAGCAGCCCGGGGACAGGAGTAAATTCACCCCTCCACTTT. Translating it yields CASSPGTGVNSPLHF.

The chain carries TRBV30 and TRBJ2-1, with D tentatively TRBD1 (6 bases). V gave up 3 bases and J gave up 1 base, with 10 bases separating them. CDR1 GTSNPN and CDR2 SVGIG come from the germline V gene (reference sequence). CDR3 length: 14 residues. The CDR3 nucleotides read TGTGCCTGGAGCACAGGGATTTCCTACAATGAGCAGTTCTTC. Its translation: CAWSTGISYNEQFF.

The CDR3 reads CASSLTAGGGNSPLHF. DNA of the CDR3: TGTGCCAGCAGCTTAACGGCAGGGGGCGGTAATTCACCCCTCCACTTT. The chain links TRBV7-9 to TRBJ1-6, with TRBD1 matching over 8 bases. The ends lost 2 bases at V and 6 bases at J; junction bases unmatched: 6. The CDR3 covers 16 residues. Germline V gene data show CDR1 as SEHNR and CDR2 as FQNEAQ (reference sequence).

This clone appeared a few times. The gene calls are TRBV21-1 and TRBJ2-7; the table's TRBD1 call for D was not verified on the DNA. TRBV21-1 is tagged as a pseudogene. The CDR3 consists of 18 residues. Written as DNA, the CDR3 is TGTGCCAGCAGCAAAATGAAATGGAGGACAGCGAACTCCTACGAGCAGTACTTC. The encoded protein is CASSKMKWRTANSYEQYF.

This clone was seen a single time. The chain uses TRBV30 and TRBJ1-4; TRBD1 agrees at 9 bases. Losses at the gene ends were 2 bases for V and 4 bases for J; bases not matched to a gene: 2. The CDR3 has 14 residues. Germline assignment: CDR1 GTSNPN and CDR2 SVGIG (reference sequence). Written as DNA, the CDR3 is TGTGCCTGGAGTCCGGGACAGGGTAATGAAAAACTGTTTTTT. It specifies CAWSPGQGNEKLFF.

The CDR3 is CASSPPSTGIWYGYTF. DNA for the CDR3: TGTGCCAGCAGTCCACCATCGACAGGCATCTGGTATGGCTACACCTTC. V gene TRBV28 combines with J gene TRBJ1-2; tentative D call: TRBD1 (6 bases). The V end lost 5 bases, the J end lost 5 bases, and 21 bases lay between the germline ends. CDR3 size: 16 residues. The germline V gene encodes CDR1 MDHEN and CDR2 SYDVKM.

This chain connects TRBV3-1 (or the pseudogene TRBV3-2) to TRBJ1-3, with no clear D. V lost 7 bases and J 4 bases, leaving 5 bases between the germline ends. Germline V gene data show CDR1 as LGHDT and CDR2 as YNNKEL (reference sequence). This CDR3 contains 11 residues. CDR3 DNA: TGTGCCAGCACCTCGGGAAACACCATATATTTT. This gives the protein CASTSGNTIYF.

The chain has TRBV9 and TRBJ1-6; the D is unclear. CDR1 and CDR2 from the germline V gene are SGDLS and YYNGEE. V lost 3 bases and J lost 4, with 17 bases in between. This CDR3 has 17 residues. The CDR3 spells CASSESGERTYNSPLHF. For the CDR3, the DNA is TGTGCCAGCAGCGAGTCCGGTGAGCGGACTTATAATTCACCCCTCCACTTT. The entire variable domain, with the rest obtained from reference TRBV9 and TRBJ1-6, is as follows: DSGVTQTPKHLITATGQRVTLRCSPRSGDLSVYWYQQSLDQGLQFLIQYYNGEERAKGNILERFSAQQFPDLHSELNLSSLELGDSALYFCASSESGERTYNSPLHFGNGTRLTVT.

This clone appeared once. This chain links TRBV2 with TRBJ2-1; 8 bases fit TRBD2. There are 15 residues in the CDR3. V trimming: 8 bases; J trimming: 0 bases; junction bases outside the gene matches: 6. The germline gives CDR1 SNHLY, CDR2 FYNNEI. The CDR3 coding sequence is TGTGCCAGCGGGGAGCGGGAGAGCTCCTACAATGAGCAGTTCTTC. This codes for CASGERESSYNEQFF. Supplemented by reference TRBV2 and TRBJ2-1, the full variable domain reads EPEVTQTPSHQVTQMGQEVILRCVPISNHLYFYWYRQILGQKVEFLVSFYNNEISEKSEIFDDQFSVERPDGSNFTLKIRSTKLEDSAMYFCASGERESSYNEQFFGPGTRLTVL.

Here the CDR3 reads CASSPLQDHQPQHF. Here the CDR3 DNA reads TGTGCCAGCTCACCGTTACAGGACCATCAGCCCCAGCATTTT. The genes are TRBV18 and TRBJ1-5, with D possibly TRBD1 on 5 matching bases. Trimming took off 3 bases at V and 5 bases at J, with 11 bases between the two ends. Germline-derived CDR1 and CDR2 are KGHSH and LQKENI. CDR3 size: 14 residues.

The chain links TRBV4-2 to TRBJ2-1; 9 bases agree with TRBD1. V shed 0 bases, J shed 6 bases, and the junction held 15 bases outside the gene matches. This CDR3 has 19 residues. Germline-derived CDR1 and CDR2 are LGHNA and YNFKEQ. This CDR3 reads CASSQDYRDRDRLSNEQFF. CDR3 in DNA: TGTGCCAGCAGCCAAGATTATCGGGACAGGGACCGACTAAGCAATGAGCAGTTCTTC.

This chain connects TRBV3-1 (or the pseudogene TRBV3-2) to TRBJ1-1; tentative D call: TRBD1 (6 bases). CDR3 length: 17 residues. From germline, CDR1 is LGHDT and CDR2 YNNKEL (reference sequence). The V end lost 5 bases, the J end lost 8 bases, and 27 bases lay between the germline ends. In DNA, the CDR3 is TGTGCCAGCAGCTCATCGCACGAGCGAAAGACAGGACGGGAAGCTTTCTTT. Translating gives CASSSSHERKTGREAFF.

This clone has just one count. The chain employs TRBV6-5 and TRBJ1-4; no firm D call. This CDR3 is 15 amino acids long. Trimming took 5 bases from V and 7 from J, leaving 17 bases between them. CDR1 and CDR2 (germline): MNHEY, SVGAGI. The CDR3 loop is CASSRNTGLGEKLFF. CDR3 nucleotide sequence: TGTGCCAGCAGTCGTAACACGGGTTTGGGTGAAAAACTGTTTTTT.

The chain's CDR3 is CASSEEPTGVGGYTF. CDR3 DNA: TGCGCCAGCAGTGAAGAACCTACAGGGGTTGGAGGCTACACCTTC. The rearrangement uses TRBV10-1 and TRBJ1-2, with 7 bases fitting TRBD1. The CDR3 extends over 15 amino acids. V was pared by 3 bases and J by 8 bases, with 12 bases of the junction left unmatched. Germline-derived CDR1 and CDR2 are WNHNN and SYGVQD (reference sequence).

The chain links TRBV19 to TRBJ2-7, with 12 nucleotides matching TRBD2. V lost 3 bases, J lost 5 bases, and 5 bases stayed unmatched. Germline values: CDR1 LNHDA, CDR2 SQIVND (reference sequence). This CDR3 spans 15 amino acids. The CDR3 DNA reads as TGTGCCAGTAGTATTGGACTAGCGGGACTGAACGAGCAGTACTTC. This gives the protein CASSIGLAGLNEQYF.

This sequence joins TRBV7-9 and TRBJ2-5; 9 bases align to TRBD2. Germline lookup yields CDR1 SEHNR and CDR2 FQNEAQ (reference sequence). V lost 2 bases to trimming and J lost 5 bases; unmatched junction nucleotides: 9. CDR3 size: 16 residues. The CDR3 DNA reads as TGTGCCAGCAGCTTATTGTTAGCGGGAGTTGGCGAGACCCAGTACTTC. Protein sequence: CASSLLLAGVGETQYF.

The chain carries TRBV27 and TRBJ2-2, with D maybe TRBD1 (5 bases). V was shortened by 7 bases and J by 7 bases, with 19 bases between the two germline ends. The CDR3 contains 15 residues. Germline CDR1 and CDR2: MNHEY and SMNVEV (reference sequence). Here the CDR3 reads CASISLGALRGELFF. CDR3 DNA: TGTGCCAGCATCTCCCTAGGGGCGTTACGCGGGGAGCTGTTTTTT.

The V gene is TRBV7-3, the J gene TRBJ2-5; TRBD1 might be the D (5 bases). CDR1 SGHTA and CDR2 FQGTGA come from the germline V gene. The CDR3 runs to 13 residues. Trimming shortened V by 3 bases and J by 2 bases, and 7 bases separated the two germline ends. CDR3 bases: TGTGCCAGCAGCTTGGGGCGACAAGAGACCCAGTACTTC. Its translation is CASSLGRQETQYF.

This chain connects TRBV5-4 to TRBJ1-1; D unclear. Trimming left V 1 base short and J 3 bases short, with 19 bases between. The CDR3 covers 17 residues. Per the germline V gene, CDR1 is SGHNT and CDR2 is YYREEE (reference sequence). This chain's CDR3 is CASSLSRGVTLDTEAFF. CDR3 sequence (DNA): TGTGCCAGCAGCTTGAGTCGCGGGGTGACTTTGGACACTGAAGCTTTCTTT.